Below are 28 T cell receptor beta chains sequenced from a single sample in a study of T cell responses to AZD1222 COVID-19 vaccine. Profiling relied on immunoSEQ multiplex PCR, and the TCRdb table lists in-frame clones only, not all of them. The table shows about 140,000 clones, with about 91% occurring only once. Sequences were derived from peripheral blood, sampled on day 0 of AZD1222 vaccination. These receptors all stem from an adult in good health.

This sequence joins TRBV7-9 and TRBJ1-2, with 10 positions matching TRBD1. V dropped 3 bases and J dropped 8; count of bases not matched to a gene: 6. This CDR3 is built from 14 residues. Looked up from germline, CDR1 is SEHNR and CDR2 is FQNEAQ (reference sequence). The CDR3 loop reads CASSFDRGRGGYTF. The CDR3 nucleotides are TGTGCCAGCAGCTTTGACAGGGGGCGCGGCGGCTACACCTTC.

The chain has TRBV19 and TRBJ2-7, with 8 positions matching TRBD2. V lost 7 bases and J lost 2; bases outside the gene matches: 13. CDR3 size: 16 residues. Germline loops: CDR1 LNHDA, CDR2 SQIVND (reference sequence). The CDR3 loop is CASTTPLGSGAYEQYF. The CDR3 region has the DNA TGTGCCAGTACCACCCCGCTGGGTAGCGGGGCCTACGAGCAGTACTTC. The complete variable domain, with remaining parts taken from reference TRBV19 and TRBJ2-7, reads DGGITQSPKYLFRKEGQNVTLSCEQNLNHDAMYWYRQDPGQGLRLIYYSQIVNDFQKGDIAEGYSVSREKKESFPLTVTSAQKNPTAFYLCASTTPLGSGAYEQYFGPGTRLTVT.

CDR3 amino acids: CASSLTGGVREQYF. In DNA form, the CDR3 reads TGTGCCAGCAGTCTCACAGGGGGAGTGCGCGAGCAGTACTTC. The chain recombines TRBV28 with TRBJ2-7, with TRBD1 identical over 8 bases. CDR3 length: 14 amino acids. Trimming removed 5 bases from V and 6 bases from J; junction bases left unmatched: 9. CDR1 and CDR2 from the germline V gene are MDHEN and SYDVKM.

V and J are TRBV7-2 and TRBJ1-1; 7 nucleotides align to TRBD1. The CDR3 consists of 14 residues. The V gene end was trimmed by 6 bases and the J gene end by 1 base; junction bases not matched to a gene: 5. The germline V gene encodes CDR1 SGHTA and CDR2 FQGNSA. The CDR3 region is CASRTTGANTEAFF. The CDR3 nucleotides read TGTGCCAGCAGAACTACAGGGGCGAACACTGAAGCTTTCTTT.

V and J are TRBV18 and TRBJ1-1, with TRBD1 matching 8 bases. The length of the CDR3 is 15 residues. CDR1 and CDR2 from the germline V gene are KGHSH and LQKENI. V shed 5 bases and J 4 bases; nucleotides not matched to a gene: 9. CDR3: CASSLKTGVVTEAFF. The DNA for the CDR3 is TGTGCCAGCTCATTAAAGACAGGGGTCGTCACTGAAGCTTTCTTT.

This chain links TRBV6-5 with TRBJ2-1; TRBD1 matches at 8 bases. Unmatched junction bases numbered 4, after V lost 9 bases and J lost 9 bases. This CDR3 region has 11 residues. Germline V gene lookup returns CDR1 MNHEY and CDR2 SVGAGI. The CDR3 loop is CASSQGAEQFF. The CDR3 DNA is TGTGCCAGTTCCCAGGGGGCTGAGCAGTTCTTC.

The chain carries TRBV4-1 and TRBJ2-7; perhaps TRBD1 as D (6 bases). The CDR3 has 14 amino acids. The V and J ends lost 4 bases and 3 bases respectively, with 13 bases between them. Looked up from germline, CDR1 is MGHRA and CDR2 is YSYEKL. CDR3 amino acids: CASSLMGAGYEQYF. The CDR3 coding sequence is TGCGCCAGCAGCCTCATGGGGGCAGGCTACGAGCAGTACTTC.

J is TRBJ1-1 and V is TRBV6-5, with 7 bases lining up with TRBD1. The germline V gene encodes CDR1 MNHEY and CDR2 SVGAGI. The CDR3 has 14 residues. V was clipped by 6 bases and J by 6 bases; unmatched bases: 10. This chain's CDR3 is CASRKQGLVSEAFF. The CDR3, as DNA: TGTGCCAGCAGGAAACAGGGGCTGGTCTCTGAAGCTTTCTTT.

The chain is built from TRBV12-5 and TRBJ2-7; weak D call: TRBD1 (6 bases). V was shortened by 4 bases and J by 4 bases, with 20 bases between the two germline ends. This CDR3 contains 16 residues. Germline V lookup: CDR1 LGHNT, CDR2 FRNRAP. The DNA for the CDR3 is TGTGCTAGTGGTTCTAACCTCGACAGGTTGGGGTACGAGCAGTACTTC. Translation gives CASGSNLDRLGYEQYF.

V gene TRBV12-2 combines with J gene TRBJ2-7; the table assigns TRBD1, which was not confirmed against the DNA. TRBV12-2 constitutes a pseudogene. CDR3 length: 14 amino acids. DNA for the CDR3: TGTGCAAGTCGCCGCAGACAGGGCGAGTACGAGCAGTACTTC. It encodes CASRRRQGEYEQYF.

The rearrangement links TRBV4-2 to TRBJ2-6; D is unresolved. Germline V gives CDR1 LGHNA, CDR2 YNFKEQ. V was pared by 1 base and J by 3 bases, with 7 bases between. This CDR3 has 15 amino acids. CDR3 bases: TGTGCCAGCAGCCAAGCTATGTTTGGGGCCAACGTCCTGACTTTC. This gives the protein CASSQAMFGANVLTF.

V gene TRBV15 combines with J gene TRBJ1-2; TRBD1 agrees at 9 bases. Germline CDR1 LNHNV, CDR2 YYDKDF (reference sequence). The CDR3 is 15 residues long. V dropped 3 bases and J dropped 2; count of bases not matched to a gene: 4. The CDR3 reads CATSRAGTGNYGYTF. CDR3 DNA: TGTGCCACCAGCAGGGCCGGGACAGGGAACTATGGCTACACCTTC.

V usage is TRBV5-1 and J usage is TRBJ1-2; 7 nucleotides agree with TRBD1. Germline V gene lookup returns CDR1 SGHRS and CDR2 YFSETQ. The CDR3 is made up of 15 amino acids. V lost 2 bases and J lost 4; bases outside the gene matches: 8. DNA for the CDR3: TGCGCCAGCAGCTTACGCCGGGACAGACCCTATGGCTACACCTTC. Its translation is CASSLRRDRPYGYTF.

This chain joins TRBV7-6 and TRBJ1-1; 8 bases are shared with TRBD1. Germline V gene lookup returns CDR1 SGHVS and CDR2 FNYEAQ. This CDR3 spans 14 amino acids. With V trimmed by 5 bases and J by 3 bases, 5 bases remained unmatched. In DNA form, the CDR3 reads TGTGCCAGCAGCGGACAGGGCACCTACACTGAAGCTTTCTTT. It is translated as CASSGQGTYTEAFF.

The CDR3 is CASSPVSGANYGYTF. The CDR3 DNA reads as TGTGCCAGCAGTCCCGTCTCAGGGGCTAACTATGGCTACACCTTC. The V and J genes are TRBV6-5 and TRBJ1-2, with D possibly TRBD1 on 6 matching bases. CDR1 MNHEY and CDR2 SVGAGI come from the germline V gene. Trimming removed 5 bases at V and 0 bases at J, with 13 bases between. CDR3 size: 15 residues.

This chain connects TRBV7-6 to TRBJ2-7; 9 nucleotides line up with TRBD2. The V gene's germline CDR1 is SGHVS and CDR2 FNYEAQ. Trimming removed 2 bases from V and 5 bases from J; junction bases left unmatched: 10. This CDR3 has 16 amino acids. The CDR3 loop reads CASSLFPSGNTDEQYF. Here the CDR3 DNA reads TGTGCCAGCAGCTTATTCCCTAGCGGGAACACCGACGAGCAGTACTTC.

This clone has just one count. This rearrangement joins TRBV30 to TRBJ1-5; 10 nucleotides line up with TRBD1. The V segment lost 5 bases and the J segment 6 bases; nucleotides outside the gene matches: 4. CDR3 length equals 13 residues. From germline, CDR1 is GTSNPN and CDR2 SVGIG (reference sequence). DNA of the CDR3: TGTGCCTGGGACCGGACAGGGGGTCAGCCCCAGCATTTT. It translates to CAWDRTGGQPQHF.

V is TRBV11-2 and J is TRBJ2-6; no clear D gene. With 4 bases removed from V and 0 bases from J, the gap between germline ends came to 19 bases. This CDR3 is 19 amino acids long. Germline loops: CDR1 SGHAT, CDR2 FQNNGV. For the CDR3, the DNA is TGTGCCAGCAGCTCCTTTGGTGGCGGCAGTTCCTCTGGGGCCAACGTCCTGACTTTC. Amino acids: CASSSFGGGSSSGANVLTF.

The CDR3 protein is CASSLGQPGANVLTF. CDR3 sequence (DNA): TGCGCCAGCAGCCTGGGACAGCCTGGGGCCAACGTCCTGACTTTC. The gene calls are TRBV5-1 and TRBJ2-6; 7 nucleotides align to TRBD1. V was pared by 4 bases and J by 2 bases, with 3 bases of the junction left unmatched. The length of the CDR3 is 15 residues. Germline CDR1 reads SGHRS; CDR2 reads YFSETQ.

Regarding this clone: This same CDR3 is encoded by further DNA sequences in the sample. CDR3 protein: CASSLRGNQPQHF. The CDR3 DNA sequence: TGTGCCAGCAGCTTACGAGGGAATCAGCCCCAGCATTTT. The V gene is TRBV7-2, the J gene TRBJ1-5; no clear D gene. The germline V and J ends were trimmed by 2 bases and 4 bases, with 6 bases remaining between them. Germline CDR1 is SGHTA and CDR2 is FQGNSA. This CDR3 region has 13 residues.

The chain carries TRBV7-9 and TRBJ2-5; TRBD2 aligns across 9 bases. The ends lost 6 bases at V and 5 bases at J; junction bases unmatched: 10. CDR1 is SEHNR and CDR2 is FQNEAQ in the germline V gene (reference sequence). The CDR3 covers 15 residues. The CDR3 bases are TGTGCCAGCAGACCGATAGCGGGGGTGTGGGAGACCCAGTACTTC. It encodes CASRPIAGVWETQYF.

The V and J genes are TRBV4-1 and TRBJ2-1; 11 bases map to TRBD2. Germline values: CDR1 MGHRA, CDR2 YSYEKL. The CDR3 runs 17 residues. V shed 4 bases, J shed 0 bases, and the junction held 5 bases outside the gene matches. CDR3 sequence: CASSLASGGSSYNEQFF. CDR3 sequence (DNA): TGCGCCAGCAGCCTAGCTAGCGGGGGGAGCTCCTACAATGAGCAGTTCTTC.

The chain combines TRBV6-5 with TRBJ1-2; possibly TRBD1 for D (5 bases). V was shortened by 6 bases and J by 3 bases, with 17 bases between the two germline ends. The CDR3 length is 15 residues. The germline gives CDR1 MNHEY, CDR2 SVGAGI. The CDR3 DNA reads TGTGCCAGCAGCCCCGGGACCCGTTTATACTATGGCTACACCTTC. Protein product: CASSPGTRLYYGYTF.

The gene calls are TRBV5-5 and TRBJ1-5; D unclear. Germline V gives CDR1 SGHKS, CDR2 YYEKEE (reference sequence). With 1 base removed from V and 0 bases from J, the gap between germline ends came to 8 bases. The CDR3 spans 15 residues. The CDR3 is CASSLTDYSNQPQHF. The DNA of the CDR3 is TGTGCCAGCAGCTTGACAGATTATAGCAATCAGCCCCAGCATTTT.

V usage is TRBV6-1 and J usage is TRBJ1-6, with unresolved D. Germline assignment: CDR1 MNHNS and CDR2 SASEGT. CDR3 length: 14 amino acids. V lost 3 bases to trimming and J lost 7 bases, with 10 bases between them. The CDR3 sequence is CASSDSGDNSPLHF. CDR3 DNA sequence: TGTGCCAGCAGTGATTCGGGAGACAATTCACCCCTCCACTTT.

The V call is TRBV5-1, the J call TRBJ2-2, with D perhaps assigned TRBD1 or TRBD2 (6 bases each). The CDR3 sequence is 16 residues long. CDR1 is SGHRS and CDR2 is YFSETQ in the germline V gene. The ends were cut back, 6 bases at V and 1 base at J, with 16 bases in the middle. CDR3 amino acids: CASTLFGGLNTGELFF. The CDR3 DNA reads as TGCGCCAGCACCCTTTTCGGGGGCTTGAACACCGGGGAGCTGTTTTTT.

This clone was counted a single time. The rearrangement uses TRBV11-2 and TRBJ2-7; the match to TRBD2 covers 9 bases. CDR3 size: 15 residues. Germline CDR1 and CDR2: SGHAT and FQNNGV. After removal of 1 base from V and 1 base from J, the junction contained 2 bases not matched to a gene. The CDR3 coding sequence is TGTGCCAGCAGCTTAGGTAGCGGGGGTTCCTACGAGCAGTACTTC. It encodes CASSLGSGGSYEQYF.

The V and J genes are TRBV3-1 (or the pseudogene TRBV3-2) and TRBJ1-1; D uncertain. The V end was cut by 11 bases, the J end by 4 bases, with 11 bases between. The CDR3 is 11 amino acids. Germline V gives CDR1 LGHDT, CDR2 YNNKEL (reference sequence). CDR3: CAAVGITEAFF. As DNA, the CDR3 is TGTGCCGCCGTAGGGATCACTGAAGCTTTCTTT.